This T cell receptor (beta chain) comes out of a study of blood T cell repertoires in COVID-19. Whole-study context: Researchers got acute and convalescent COVID-19 samples from the United States, Italy and Spain. Sources were T cells, B-cell-depleted T cells, or PBMCs; the material itself was cDNA or gDNA.

Trimming removed 0 bases at V and 4 bases at J, with 10 bases between. The germline V gene has CDR1 LGHNA and CDR2 YSLEER. This CDR3 has 15 amino acids. Per the original data handling: Researchers report that nucleated cell counts were estimated from reference gene primer amplification. Sequencing was performed with immunoSEQ multiplex PCR; in TCRdb, only in-frame clones are kept and a portion is missing. The V and J calls and clone size come from that table; D and trimming were worked out from the DNA. The repertoire holds around 130,000 clones, with about four fifths as singletons. This chain joins TRBV4-3 and TRBJ2-1; D is possibly TRBD2 (6 bases). The receptor's source is a woman between 65 and 79 years old with acute or convalescent COVID-19. Sequencing used peripheral blood. The CDR3 protein is CASSQDYGTYNEQFF. The CDR3 bases are TGCGCCAGCAGCCAAGATTACGGGACTTACAATGAGCAGTTCTTC.